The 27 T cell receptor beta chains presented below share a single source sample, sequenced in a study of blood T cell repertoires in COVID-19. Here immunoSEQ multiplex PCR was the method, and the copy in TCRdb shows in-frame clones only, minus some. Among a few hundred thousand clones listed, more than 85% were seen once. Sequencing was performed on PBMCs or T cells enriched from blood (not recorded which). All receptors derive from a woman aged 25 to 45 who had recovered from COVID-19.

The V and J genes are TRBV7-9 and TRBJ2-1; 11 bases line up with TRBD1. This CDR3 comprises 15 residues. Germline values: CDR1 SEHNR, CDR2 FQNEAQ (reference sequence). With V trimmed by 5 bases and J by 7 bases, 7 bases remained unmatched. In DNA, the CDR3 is TGTGCCAGCAGCACTCCCGGGACAGGGGGGAATGAGCAGTTCTTC. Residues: CASSTPGTGGNEQFF.

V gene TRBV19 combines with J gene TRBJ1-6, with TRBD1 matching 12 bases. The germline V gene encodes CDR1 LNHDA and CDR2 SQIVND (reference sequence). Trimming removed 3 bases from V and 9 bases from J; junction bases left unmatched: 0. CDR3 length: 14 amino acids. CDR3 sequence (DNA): TGTGCCAGTAGTATGGGACAGGGGGCTTCACCCCTCCACTTT. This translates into CASSMGQGASPLHF.

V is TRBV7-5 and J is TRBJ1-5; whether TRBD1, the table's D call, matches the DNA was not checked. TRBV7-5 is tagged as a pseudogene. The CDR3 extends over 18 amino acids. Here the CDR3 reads CVRSLDRDRAGGNQPQHF. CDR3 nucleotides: TGTGTCAGAAGCTTAGATAGGGACCGGGCAGGGGGCAATCAGCCCCAGCATTTT.

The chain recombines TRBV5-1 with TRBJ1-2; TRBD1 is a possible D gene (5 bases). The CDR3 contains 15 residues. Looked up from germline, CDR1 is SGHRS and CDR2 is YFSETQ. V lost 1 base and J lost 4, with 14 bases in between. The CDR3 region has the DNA TGCGCCAGCAGCTTGAATTCTGCAGGGCTCTATGGCTACACCTTC. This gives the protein CASSLNSAGLYGYTF.

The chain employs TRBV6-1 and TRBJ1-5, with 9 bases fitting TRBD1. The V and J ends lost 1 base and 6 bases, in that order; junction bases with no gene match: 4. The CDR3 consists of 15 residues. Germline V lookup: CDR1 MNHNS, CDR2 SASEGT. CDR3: CASSEGHRGPQPQHF. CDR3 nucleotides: TGTGCCAGCAGTGAAGGGCACAGGGGGCCTCAGCCCCAGCATTTT.

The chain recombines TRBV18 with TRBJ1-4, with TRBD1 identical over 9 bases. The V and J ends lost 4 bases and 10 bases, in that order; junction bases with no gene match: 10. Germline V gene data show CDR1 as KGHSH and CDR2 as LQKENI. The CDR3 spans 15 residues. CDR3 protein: CASSRGTGFSGKLFF. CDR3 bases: TGTGCCAGCTCACGGGGGACAGGGTTTTCTGGAAAACTGTTTTTT.

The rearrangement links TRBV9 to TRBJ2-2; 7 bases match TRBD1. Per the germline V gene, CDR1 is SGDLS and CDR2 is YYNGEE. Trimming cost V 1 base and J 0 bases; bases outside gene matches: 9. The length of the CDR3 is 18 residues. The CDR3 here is CASSVPSLGQPNTGELFF. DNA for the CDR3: TGTGCCAGCAGCGTACCCTCCTTGGGACAGCCGAACACCGGGGAGCTGTTTTTT.

CDR3 nucleotides: TGTGCCAGCAGCTTAGATGGCAGGGTGAACACCATATATTTT. Protein: CASSLDGRVNTIYF. The chain combines TRBV11-2 with TRBJ1-3; D is perhaps TRBD1 (5 bases). This CDR3 is 14 amino acids long. V was shortened by 0 bases and J by 7 bases, with 10 bases between the two germline ends. Germline V CDR1 and CDR2: SGHAT, FQNNGV.

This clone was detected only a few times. CDR3 in DNA: TGTGCCAGCACCGAGGGTCTGAACACCGGGGAGCTGTTTTTT. It codes for CASTEGLNTGELFF. This chain joins TRBV2 and TRBJ2-2, with a tentative D call TRBD2 (5 bases). CDR3 length: 14 amino acids. V was pared by 7 bases and J by 1 base, with 10 bases between. Germline V gives CDR1 SNHLY, CDR2 FYNNEI.

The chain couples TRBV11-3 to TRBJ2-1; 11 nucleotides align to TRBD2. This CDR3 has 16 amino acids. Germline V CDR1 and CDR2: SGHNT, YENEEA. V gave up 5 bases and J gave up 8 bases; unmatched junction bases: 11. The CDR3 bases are TGTGCCAGCAGCCTTCTAGGGACTAGCGGTAAGGATGAGCAGTTCTTC. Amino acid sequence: CASSLLGTSGKDEQFF.

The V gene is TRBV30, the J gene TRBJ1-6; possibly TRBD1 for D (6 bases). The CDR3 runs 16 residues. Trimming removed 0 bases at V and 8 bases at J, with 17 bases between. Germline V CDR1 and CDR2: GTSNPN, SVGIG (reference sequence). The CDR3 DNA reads TGTGCCTGGAGTGTAGTGCGGCAGGGGATCGATTCACCCCTCCACTTT. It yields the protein CAWSVVRQGIDSPLHF.

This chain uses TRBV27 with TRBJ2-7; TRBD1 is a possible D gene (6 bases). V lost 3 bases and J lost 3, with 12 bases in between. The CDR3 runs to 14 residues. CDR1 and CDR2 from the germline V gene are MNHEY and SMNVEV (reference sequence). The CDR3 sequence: CASSLKTGNYEQYF. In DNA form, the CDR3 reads TGTGCCAGCAGTTTGAAGACAGGTAACTACGAGCAGTACTTC.

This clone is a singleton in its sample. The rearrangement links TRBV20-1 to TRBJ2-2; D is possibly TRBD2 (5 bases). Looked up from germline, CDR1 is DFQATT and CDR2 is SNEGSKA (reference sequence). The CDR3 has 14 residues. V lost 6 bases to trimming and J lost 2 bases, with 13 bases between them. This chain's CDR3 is CSASRGSNTGELFF. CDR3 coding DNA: TGCAGTGCCAGTCGGGGTTCAAACACCGGGGAGCTGTTTTTT.

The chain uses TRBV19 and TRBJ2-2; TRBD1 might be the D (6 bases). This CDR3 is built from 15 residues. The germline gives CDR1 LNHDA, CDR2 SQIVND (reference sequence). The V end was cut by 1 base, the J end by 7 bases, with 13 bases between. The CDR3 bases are TGTGCCAGTAGTATAGCAGGGACACGATTCGGGGAGCTGTTTTTT. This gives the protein CASSIAGTRFGELFF.

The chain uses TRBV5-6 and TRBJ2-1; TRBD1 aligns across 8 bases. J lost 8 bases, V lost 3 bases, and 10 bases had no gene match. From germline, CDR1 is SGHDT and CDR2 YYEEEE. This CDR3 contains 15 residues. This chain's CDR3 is CASSWETGAGDEQFF. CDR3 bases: TGTGCCAGCAGCTGGGAGACAGGGGCAGGCGATGAGCAGTTCTTC.

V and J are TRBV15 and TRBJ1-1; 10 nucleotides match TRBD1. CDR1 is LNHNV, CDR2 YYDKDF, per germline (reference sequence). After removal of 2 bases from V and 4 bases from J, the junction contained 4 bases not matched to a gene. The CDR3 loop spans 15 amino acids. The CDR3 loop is CATSRPGTGATEAFF. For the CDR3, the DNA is TGTGCCACCAGCAGACCGGGGACAGGGGCCACTGAAGCTTTCTTT.

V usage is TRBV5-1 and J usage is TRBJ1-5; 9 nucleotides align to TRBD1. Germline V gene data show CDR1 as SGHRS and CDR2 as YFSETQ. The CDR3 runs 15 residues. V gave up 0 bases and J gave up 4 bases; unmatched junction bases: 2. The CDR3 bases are TGCGCCAGCAGCTTGGATGGGACAGGGAATCAGCCCCAGCATTTT. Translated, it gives CASSLDGTGNQPQHF.

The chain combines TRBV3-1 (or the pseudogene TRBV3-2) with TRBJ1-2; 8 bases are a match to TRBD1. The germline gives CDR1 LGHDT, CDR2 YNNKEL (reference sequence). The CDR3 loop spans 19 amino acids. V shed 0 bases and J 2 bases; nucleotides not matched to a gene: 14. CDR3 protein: CASSQEWTGQGFGNYGYTF. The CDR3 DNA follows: TGTGCCAGCAGCCAAGAGTGGACAGGGCAGGGATTTGGGAACTATGGCTACACCTTC.

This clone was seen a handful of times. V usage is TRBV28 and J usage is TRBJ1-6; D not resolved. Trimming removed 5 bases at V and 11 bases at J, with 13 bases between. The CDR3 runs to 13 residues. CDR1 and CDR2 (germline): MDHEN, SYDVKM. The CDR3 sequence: CASSPDYRTPLHF. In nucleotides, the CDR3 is TGTGCCAGCAGTCCAGATTACAGAACACCCCTCCACTTT.

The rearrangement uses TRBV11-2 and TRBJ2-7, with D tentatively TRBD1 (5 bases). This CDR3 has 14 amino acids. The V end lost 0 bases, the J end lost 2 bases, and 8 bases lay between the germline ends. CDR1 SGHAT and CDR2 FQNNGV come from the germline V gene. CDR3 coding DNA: TGTGCCAGCAGCTTAGACCCAGGGACCTACGAGCAGTACTTC. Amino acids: CASSLDPGTYEQYF. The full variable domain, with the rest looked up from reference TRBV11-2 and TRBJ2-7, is EAGVAQSPRYKIIEKRQSVAFWCNPISGHATLYWYQQILGQGPKLLIQFQNNGVVDDSQLPKDRFSAERLKGVDSTLKIQPAKLEDSAVYLCASSLDPGTYEQYFGPGTRLTVT.

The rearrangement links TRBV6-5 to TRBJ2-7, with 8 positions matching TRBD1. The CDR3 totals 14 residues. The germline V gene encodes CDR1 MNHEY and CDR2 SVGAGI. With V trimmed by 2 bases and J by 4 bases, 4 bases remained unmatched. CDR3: CASSYRRDRYEQYF. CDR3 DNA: TGTGCCAGCAGTTACCGTCGGGACAGGTACGAGCAGTACTTC.

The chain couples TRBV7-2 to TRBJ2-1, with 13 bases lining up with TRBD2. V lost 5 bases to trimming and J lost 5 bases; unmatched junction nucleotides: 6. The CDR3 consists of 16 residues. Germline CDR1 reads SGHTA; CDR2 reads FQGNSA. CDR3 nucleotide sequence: TGTGCCAGCAGCCCCCGAGGACTAGCGGGGGACAATGAGCAGTTCTTC. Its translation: CASSPRGLAGDNEQFF.

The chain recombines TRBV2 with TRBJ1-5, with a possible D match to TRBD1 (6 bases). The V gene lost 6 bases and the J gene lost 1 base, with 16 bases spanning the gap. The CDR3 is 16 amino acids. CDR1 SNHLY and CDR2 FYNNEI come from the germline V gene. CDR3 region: CASREGGRRSNQPQHF. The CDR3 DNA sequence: TGTGCCAGCAGGGAGGGGGGGAGACGAAGCAATCAGCCCCAGCATTTT. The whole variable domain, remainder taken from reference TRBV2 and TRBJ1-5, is EPEVTQTPSHQVTQMGQEVILRCVPISNHLYFYWYRQILGQKVEFLVSFYNNEISEKSEIFDDQFSVERPDGSNFTLKIRSTKLEDSAMYFCASREGGRRSNQPQHFGDGTRLSIL.

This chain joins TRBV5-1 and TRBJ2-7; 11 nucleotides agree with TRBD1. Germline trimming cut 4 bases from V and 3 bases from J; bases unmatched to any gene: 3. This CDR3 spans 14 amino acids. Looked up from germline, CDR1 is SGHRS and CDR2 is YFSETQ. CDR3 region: CASSGGTGGYEQYF. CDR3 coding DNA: TGCGCCAGCAGCGGCGGGACAGGGGGCTACGAGCAGTACTTC.

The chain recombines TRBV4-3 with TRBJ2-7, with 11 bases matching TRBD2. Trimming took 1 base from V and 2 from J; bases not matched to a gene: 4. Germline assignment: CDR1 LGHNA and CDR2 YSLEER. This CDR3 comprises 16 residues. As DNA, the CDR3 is TGCGCCAGCAGCCAAGCGACTAGCGGGGTCCCCTACGAGCAGTACTTC. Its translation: CASSQATSGVPYEQYF.

This chain's CDR3 is CASSVGVSNQPQHF. The CDR3 DNA is TGTGCCAGCAGCGTAGGAGTGAGCAATCAGCCCCAGCATTTT. The rearrangement joins TRBV9 to TRBJ1-5; D is unclear. Trimming removed 0 bases at V and 1 base at J, with 5 bases between. Germline CDR1 and CDR2: SGDLS and YYNGEE. This CDR3 is built from 14 residues.

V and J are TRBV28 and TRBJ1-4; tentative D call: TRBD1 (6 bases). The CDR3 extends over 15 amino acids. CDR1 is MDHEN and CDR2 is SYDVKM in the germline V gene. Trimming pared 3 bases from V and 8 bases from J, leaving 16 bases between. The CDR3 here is CASSFEVAGEEKLFF. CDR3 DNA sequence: TGTGCCAGCAGTTTCGAGGTGGCAGGGGAGGAAAAACTGTTTTTT.